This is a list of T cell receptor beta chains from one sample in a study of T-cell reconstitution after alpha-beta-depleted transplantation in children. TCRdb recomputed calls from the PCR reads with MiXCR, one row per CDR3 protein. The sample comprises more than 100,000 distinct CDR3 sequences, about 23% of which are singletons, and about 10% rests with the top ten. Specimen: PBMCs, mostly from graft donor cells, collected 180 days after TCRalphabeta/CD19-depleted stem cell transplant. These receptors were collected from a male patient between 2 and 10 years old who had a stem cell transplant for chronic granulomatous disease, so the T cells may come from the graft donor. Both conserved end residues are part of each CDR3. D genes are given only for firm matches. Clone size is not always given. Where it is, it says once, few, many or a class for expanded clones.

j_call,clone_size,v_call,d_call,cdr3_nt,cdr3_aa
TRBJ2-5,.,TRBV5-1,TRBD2,TGCGCCAGCAGCTTGGATGGACTAGCGGGACCTCTGGGGTTCCAAGAGACCCAGTACTTC,CASSLDGLAGPLGFQETQYF
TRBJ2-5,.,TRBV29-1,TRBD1,TGCAGCGTTAACAGGGGTAAAAAAGAGACCCAGTACTTC,CSVNRGKKETQYF
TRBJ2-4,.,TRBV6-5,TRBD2,TGTGCCAGCAGTTACTCACGACTAGCGGGGGACACTCAGTACTTC,CASSYSRLAGDTQYF
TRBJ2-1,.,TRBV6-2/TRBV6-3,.,TGTGCCAGCAGTTTGAATGGGGAGCAGTTCTTC,CASSLNGEQFF
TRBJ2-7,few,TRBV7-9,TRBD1,TGTGCCAGCAGCAAGACAGGGTCCGCCTACGAGCAGTACTTC,CASSKTGSAYEQYF
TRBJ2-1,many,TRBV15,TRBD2,TGTGCCACCAGCAGAGAATCGGCGGGACTACAATACAATGAGCAGTTCTTC,CATSRESAGLQYNEQFF
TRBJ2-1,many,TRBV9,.,TGTGCCAGCAGCCCAGCTACGGGAGTTTCCTACAATGAGCAGTTCTTC,CASSPATGVSYNEQFF
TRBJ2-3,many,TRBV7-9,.,TGTGCCAGCAGCTACGGACAGCTCACAGATACGCAGTATTTT,CASSYGQLTDTQYF
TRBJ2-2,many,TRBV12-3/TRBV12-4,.,TGTGCCAGCAGTTATGGTGGGCTTCGATGGACAGCGAACACCGGGGAGCTGTTTTTT,CASSYGGLRWTANTGELFF
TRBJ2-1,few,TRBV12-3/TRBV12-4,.,TGTGCCAGCAGTTTGATCCGGACAAGGAGGGATGAGCAGTTCTTC,CASSLIRTRRDEQFF
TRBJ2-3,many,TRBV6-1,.,TGTGCCAGCAGCCAGGCGGGGGCCAGAGTCACAGATACGCAGTATTTT,CASSQAGARVTDTQYF
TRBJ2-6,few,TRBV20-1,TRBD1,TGCAGTGCCACGGGACAGGGGGATTTTGGGGCCAACGTCCTGACTTTC,CSATGQGDFGANVLTF
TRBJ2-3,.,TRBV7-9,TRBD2,TGTGCCAGCAGCTTAACTCGGCGGGAGGTCGCAGATACGCAGTATTTT,CASSLTRREVADTQYF
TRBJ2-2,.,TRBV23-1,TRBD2,TGCGCCAGCAGTCATCGGACTAGCGGGAGCGCGAACACCGGGGAGCTGTTTTTT,CASSHRTSGSANTGELFF
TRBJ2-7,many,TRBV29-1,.,TGCAGCGTGTTGTTGGGGGCCCTCTCCTACGAGCAGTACTTC,CSVLLGALSYEQYF
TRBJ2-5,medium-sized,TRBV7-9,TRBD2,TGTGCCAGCAGCCCAGGACTAGCGGATAACCAAGAGACCCAGTACTTC,CASSPGLADNQETQYF
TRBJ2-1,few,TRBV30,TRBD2,TGTGCCTGGAGTGCCGCACTAGCGGGAGTTGTGGAGCAGTTCTTC,CAWSAALAGVVEQFF
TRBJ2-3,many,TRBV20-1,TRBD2,TGCAGTGCGATACTAGCGGGGGGCACAGATACGCAGTATTTT,CSAILAGGTDTQYF
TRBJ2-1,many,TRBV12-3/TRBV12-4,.,TGTGCCAGCAGTTACGGCTACAATGAGCAGTTCTTC,CASSYGYNEQFF
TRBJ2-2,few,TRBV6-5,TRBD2,TGTGCCAGCAGTTACTCGGCTAGCGGAACCACCGGGGAGCTGTTTTTT,CASSYSASGTTGELFF
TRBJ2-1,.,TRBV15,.,TGTGCCACACAGGTGAGCTCCTACAATGAGCAGTTCTTC,CATQVSSYNEQFF
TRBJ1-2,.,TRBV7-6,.,TGTGCCAGCAGCTTCTCGGGGGGCGGCTACACCTTC,CASSFSGGGYTF
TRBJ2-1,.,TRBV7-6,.,TGTGCCAGCACCCAGATTAGCGGAGAGGCCTACAATGAGCAGTTCTTC,CASTQISGEAYNEQFF
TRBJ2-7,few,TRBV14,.,TGTGCCAGCAGCCAAGGGACAGCCTACGAGCAGTACTTC,CASSQGTAYEQYF
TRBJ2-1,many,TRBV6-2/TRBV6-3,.,TGTGCCAGCAGTTATAGTCGCGGTAGCTCCTACAATGAGCAGTTCTTC,CASSYSRGSSYNEQFF
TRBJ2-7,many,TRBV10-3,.,TGTGCCATCAGTGACGCCGGGATTCCCTACGAGCAGTACTTC,CAISDAGIPYEQYF
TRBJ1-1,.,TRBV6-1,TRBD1,TGTGCCAGCAGACGGACAGGGGAAGGGAACACTGAAGCTTTCTTT,CASRRTGEGNTEAFF
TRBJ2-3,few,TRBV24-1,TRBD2,TGTGCCACCAGTGATGAGCGGACTAGCGGGAGCGATACGCAGTATTTT,CATSDERTSGSDTQYF
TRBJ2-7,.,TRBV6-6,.,TGTGCCAGCAGCCCGAGATTGATACAACAGTACTTC,CASSPRLIQQYF
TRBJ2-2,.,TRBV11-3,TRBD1,TGTGCCAGCAGCTTAGCGGGACAGGGGACCGGGGAGCTGTTTTTT,CASSLAGQGTGELFF
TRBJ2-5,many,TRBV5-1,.,TGCGCCAGCAGCTCAGACGGACAGTGGGGTGAGACCCAGTACTTC,CASSSDGQWGETQYF
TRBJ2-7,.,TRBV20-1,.,TGCAGTGCTACTGTTGGGGGCTACGAGCAGTACTTC,CSATVGGYEQYF
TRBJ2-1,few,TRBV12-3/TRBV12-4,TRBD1,TGTGCCAGCAGTCCTCCGGGACAGGCCCTCGATGAGCAGTTCTTC,CASSPPGQALDEQFF
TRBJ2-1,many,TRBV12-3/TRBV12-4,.,TGTGCCAGCAGCCGGGGGGCCAATGAGCAGTTCTTC,CASSRGANEQFF
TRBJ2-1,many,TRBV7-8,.,TGTGCCAGCAGAACAATAGCGGAGGGCAATGAGCAGTTCTTC,CASRTIAEGNEQFF
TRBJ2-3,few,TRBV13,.,TGTGCCAGCAGCCGTTCTGAGAGGAGGGAGTCTGAAGATACGCAGTATTTT,CASSRSERRESEDTQYF
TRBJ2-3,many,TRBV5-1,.,TGCGCCAGCAATCCGCGGGGAGACACAGATACGCAGTATTTT,CASNPRGDTDTQYF
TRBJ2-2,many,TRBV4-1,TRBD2,TGCGCCAGCACTTTGCGGGGGGCCACGAACACCGGGGAGCTGTTTTTT,CASTLRGATNTGELFF
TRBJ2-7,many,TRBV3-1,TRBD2,TGTGCCAGCAGCCTGGGACTAACTCCCTACGAGCAGTACTTC,CASSLGLTPYEQYF
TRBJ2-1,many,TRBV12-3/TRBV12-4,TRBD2,TGTGCCAGCAGTCTCCGACTAGCGGGGGGATACAATGAGCAGTTCTTC,CASSLRLAGGYNEQFF
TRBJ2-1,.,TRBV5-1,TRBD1,TGCGCCAGCAGCCCAACGGGACAGGGGGTAGTCAATGAGCAGTTCTTC,CASSPTGQGVVNEQFF
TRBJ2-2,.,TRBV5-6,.,TGTGCCAGCTTTCCGGAGGGGACGGACGGGGAGCTGTTTTTT,CASFPEGTDGELFF
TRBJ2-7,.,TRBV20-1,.,TGCAGTGCTAGTGTGCTCTACGAGCAGTACTTC,CSASVLYEQYF
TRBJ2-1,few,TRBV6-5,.,TGTGCCAGCAGTTACTCTCGACGGGGTGAGCAGTTCTTC,CASSYSRRGEQFF
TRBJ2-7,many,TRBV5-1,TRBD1,TGCGCCAGCAGCTTGACACCGGGACAGGGTTTGTACGAGCAGTACTTC,CASSLTPGQGLYEQYF
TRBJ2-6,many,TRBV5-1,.,TGCGCCAGCAGCCCCAAGGGGGCCAACGTCCTGACTTTC,CASSPKGANVLTF
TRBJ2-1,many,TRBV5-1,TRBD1,TGCGCCAGCAGCGGTGACAGGGGATCCTACAATGAGCAGTTCTTC,CASSGDRGSYNEQFF
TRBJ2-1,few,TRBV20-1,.,TGCAGTGCCGGGACACCGAGCTCCTACAATGAGCAGTTCTTC,CSAGTPSSYNEQFF
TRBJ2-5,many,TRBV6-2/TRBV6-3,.,TGTGCCAGCAGTTACCAAGGGGGGCAGACCCAGTACTTC,CASSYQGGQTQYF
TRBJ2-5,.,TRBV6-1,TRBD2,TGTGCCAGCAGCAGCGGGGGGGCCTTGGAGACCCAGTACTTC,CASSSGGALETQYF
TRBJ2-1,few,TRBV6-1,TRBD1,TGTGCCAGCAGTCCGCACGGGACAGGGGTCAATGAGCAGTTCTTC,CASSPHGTGVNEQFF
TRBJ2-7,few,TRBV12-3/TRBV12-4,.,TGTGCCAGCAGCCGACGGGGGCCCTACGAGCAGTACTTC,CASSRRGPYEQYF
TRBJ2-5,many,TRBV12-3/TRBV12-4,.,TGTGCCAGCAGTCCGTGGGCTAGACAAGAGACCCAGTACTTC,CASSPWARQETQYF
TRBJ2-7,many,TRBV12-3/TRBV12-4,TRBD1,TGTGCCACCAGGGGACAGGATGCCTACGAGCAGTACTTC,CATRGQDAYEQYF
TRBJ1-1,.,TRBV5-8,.,TGTGCCAGCAGGGTACGGGGAGACACTGAAGCTTTCTTT,CASRVRGDTEAFF
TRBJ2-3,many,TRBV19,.,TGTGCCAGTAGTATCTTGGCGACGCGCACAGATACGCAGTATTTT,CASSILATRTDTQYF
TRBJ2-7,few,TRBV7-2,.,TGTGCCAGCAGCTGGGGCGGAGGCTACGAGCAGTACTTC,CASSWGGGYEQYF